Listed here are 30 T cell receptor beta chains from one sample, sequenced in a study of cytomegalovirus exposure and HLA in healthy donors. Primers: 60 Vbeta forward and 13 Jbeta reverse. Assay: immunoSEQ multiplex PCR; the TCRdb copy retains only in-frame clones and omits some. The sample includes under 150,000 clones, 65% to 90% seen only once; the top ten take 3.5% to 4.5%. The sample taken for sequencing was PBMCs. The origin of the receptors is a woman younger than 45 in good health and CMV-seronegative.

This clone was detected a few times. V gene TRBV19 combines with J gene TRBJ2-5; tentatively, D is TRBD2 (6 bases). The germline gives CDR1 LNHDA, CDR2 SQIVND (reference sequence). The germline V and J ends were trimmed by 1 base and 5 bases, with 14 bases remaining between them. This CDR3 has 15 residues. The CDR3 reads CASSIVLGRLETQYF. The CDR3 DNA follows: TGTGCCAGTAGTATAGTGTTGGGGAGGCTGGAGACCCAGTACTTC.

The CDR3 region has the DNA TGCGCCAGCAGTGAGTCGGAGGAACGCCTTGGGGCAGCGGGGCCCGGGGAGCTGTTTTTT. As protein: CASSESEERLGAAGPGELFF. The V gene is TRBV10-1, the J gene TRBJ2-2; 7 nucleotides match TRBD2. With 0 bases clipped from V and 6 bases from J, the junction kept 19 bases outside the gene matches. Germline loops: CDR1 WNHNN, CDR2 SYGVQD (reference sequence). The CDR3 runs 20 residues.

Regarding this clone: A junction end diverges from the germline sequence, so it may reflect a read error. This chain links TRBV28 with TRBJ2-7; TRBD1 matches at 8 bases. The CDR3 length is 14 residues. Germline V gene sequence: CDR1 MDHEN, CDR2 SYDVKM. The CDR3 loop is CASIQGGQVYEQHF. DNA for the CDR3: TGTGCCAGCATTCAGGGGGGACAGGTCTACGAGCAGCACTTC.

J is TRBJ1-3 and V is TRBV14, with 7 bases fitting TRBD1. Germline-derived CDR1 and CDR2 are SGHDN and FVKESK. CDR3 size: 13 residues. V shed 6 bases, J shed 6 bases, and the junction held 5 bases outside the gene matches. In DNA, the CDR3 is TGTGCCAGCAGAGCGACAGGGATAAACACCATATATTTT. As protein: CASRATGINTIYF.

This chain joins TRBV5-1 and TRBJ2-2, with unresolved D. With 3 bases removed from V and 2 bases from J, the gap between germline ends came to 8 bases. CDR3 length equals 14 residues. Per the germline V gene, CDR1 is SGHRS and CDR2 is YFSETQ. The CDR3 DNA reads TGCGCCAGCAGCTCCTACCGTAACACCGGGGAGCTGTTTTTT. Translating gives CASSSYRNTGELFF.

This clone came up a few times. J is TRBJ2-5 and V is TRBV5-1, with D possibly TRBD2 on 6 matching bases. Germline assignment: CDR1 SGHRS and CDR2 YFSETQ. The CDR3 sequence is 15 residues long. V was trimmed by 4 bases and J by 5 bases, leaving 18 bases between them. CDR3 in DNA: TGCGCCAGCAGCACCGGGACTTCCTCCATGGAGACCCAGTACTTC. As protein: CASSTGTSSMETQYF.

CDR3 DNA: TGTGCCAGCATCCTGGGGCTAGCGGGAGCTGGCACAGATACGCAGTATTTT. Amino acids: CASILGLAGAGTDTQYF. The chain recombines TRBV5-6 with TRBJ2-3; 10 nucleotides match TRBD2. The CDR3 loop spans 17 amino acids. Per germline, CDR1 SGHDT and CDR2 YYEEEE. Germline trimming cut 6 bases from V and 1 base from J; bases unmatched to any gene: 11.

V usage is TRBV11-2 and J usage is TRBJ2-7; possibly TRBD1 for D (7 bases). The CDR3 length is 15 residues. CDR1 and CDR2 from the germline V gene are SGHAT and FQNNGV. V lost 4 bases and J lost 5, with 18 bases in between. CDR3 in DNA: TGTGCCAGCAGCTCCATGAACAGGGGAGGACACGAGCAGTACTTC. Its translation is CASSSMNRGGHEQYF. Variable domain in full (rest from reference TRBV11-2 and TRBJ2-7): EAGVAQSPRYKIIEKRQSVAFWCNPISGHATLYWYQQILGQGPKLLIQFQNNGVVDDSQLPKDRFSAERLKGVDSTLKIQPAKLEDSAVYLCASSSMNRGGHEQYFGPGTRLTVT.

This clone appeared once. V gene TRBV6-1 combines with J gene TRBJ1-5; D remains ambiguous. The CDR3 runs to 15 residues. CDR1 MNHNS and CDR2 SASEGT come from the germline V gene. V lost 2 bases, J lost 6 bases, and 14 bases lay in between. CDR3 DNA sequence: TGTGCCAGCAGTGAATTGAGTCAGGTCGGTCAGCCCCAGCATTTT. Encoded protein: CASSELSQVGQPQHF.

This clone appeared a few times. The same CDR3 arises from other DNA sequences in this sample as well. The chain recombines TRBV6-4 with TRBJ2-6, with D unresolved. Per germline, CDR1 MRHNA and CDR2 SNTAGT. The CDR3 consists of 15 residues. V shed 0 bases and J shed 0 bases, with 3 bases lying between them. The CDR3 DNA reads TGTGCCAGCAGTGACTCACACTCTGGGGCCAACGTCCTGACTTTC. This translates into CASSDSHSGANVLTF.

V and J are TRBV11-2 and TRBJ1-3; D not certain. The CDR3 covers 14 residues. Germline CDR1 and CDR2: SGHAT and FQNNGV. With 0 bases removed from V and 0 bases from J, the gap between germline ends came to 3 bases. Here the CDR3 reads CASSLDVSGNTIYF. CDR3 bases: TGTGCCAGCAGCTTAGACGTCTCTGGAAACACCATATATTTT.

The V and J genes are TRBV13 and TRBJ2-7, with D perhaps matching TRBD2 (6 bases). V dropped 1 base and J dropped 1 base, with 17 bases sitting between them. Germline V gene sequence: CDR1 PRHDT, CDR2 FYEKMQ (reference sequence). The CDR3 is 17 amino acids. The CDR3 loop reads CASSLVFGTSLSYEQYF. In DNA form, the CDR3 reads TGTGCCAGCAGCTTAGTTTTTGGGACTTCACTTTCCTACGAGCAGTACTTC.

J is TRBJ1-2 and V is TRBV19; 10 bases line up with TRBD1. CDR1 LNHDA and CDR2 SQIVND come from the germline V gene (reference sequence). The CDR3 has 18 residues. The J segment lost 7 bases and the V segment lost 2 bases, leaving 16 bases of the junction unmatched. This CDR3 is CASSISLGTGVGSGGYTF. The CDR3 region has the DNA TGTGCCAGTAGTATATCATTAGGGACAGGGGTAGGTTCCGGTGGCTACACCTTC.

CDR3 sequence: CASSLRGVLNTEAFF. CDR3 DNA sequence: TGTGCCAGCAGTTTACGCGGGGTCTTGAACACTGAAGCTTTCTTT. V and J are TRBV28 and TRBJ1-1, with no clear D. Trimming pared 2 bases from V and 0 bases from J, leaving 10 bases between. Germline assignment: CDR1 MDHEN and CDR2 SYDVKM. The CDR3 runs 15 residues.

The CDR3 sequence: CASSPQGIGELFF. CDR3 in DNA: TGTGCCAGCAGTCCCCAGGGAATCGGGGAGCTGTTTTTT. The rearrangement joins TRBV7-6 to TRBJ2-2, with a possible D match to TRBD1 (5 bases). V was clipped by 6 bases and J by 7 bases, with 12 bases between them. The length of the CDR3 is 13 residues. Per germline, CDR1 SGHVS and CDR2 FNYEAQ.

The chain's CDR3 is CASSLKLTGRTGELFF. CDR3 coding DNA: TGTGCCAGCAGTTTAAAATTGACAGGGAGGACCGGGGAGCTGTTTTTT. The rearrangement joins TRBV27 to TRBJ2-2; perhaps TRBD1 as D (7 bases). Germline lookup yields CDR1 MNHEY and CDR2 SMNVEV (reference sequence). This CDR3 is built from 16 residues. V lost 2 bases and J lost 5, with 15 bases in between.

The V call is TRBV6-1, the J call TRBJ1-1, with no clear D. The germline CDR1 and CDR2 sequences are MNHNS and SASEGT. The CDR3 is made up of 11 amino acids. Trimming removed 3 bases from V and 5 bases from J, with 4 bases in between. In DNA form, the CDR3 reads TGTGCCAGCAGTGATAGTACTGAAGCTTTCTTT. Amino acid sequence: CASSDSTEAFF.

About this clone: Other nucleotide sequences in the sample specify the same CDR3. The genes are TRBV18 and TRBJ1-5, with 10 bases aligning to TRBD1. CDR1 KGHSH and CDR2 LQKENI come from the germline V gene. The V and J ends lost 3 bases and 2 bases, in that order; junction bases with no gene match: 1. The CDR3 length is 15 residues. CDR3: CASSPGQGGNQPQHF. CDR3 sequence (DNA): TGTGCCAGCTCACCCGGACAGGGGGGCAATCAGCCCCAGCATTTT.

The chain has TRBV2 and TRBJ2-7; 9 bases match TRBD2. This CDR3 comprises 13 residues. Germline V gene lookup returns CDR1 SNHLY and CDR2 FYNNEI. V lost 6 bases and J lost 5; bases outside the gene matches: 5. CDR3: CASRTGTSNEQYF. As DNA, the CDR3 is TGTGCCAGCAGGACCGGGACTAGCAACGAGCAGTACTTC.

This rearrangement joins TRBV11-1 to TRBJ2-7; the match to TRBD2 covers 7 bases. Per the germline V gene, CDR1 is SGHAT and CDR2 is FQDESV (reference sequence). Trimming took 1 base from V and 3 from J; bases not matched to a gene: 6. This CDR3 region has 15 residues. Here the CDR3 DNA reads TGTGCCAGCAGCTTAGTCCGGGACTACGGCTACGAGCAGTACTTC. Translation gives CASSLVRDYGYEQYF.

The V call is TRBV2, the J call TRBJ2-1; weak D call: TRBD1 (6 bases). Germline V gene data show CDR1 as SNHLY and CDR2 as FYNNEI. This CDR3 comprises 14 residues. V lost 4 bases and J 3 bases, leaving 10 bases between the germline ends. CDR3 loop: CASSAAGVYNEQFF. In DNA, the CDR3 is TGTGCCAGCAGTGCCGCAGGGGTCTACAATGAGCAGTTCTTC.

The chain carries TRBV7-3 and TRBJ2-5; 11 bases align to TRBD2. The CDR3 sequence is 16 residues long. Germline CDR1 reads SGHTA; CDR2 reads FQGTGA. Trimming took 5 bases from V and 4 from J; bases not matched to a gene: 9. CDR3 residues: CASSLLAGGPGETQYF. The DNA for the CDR3 is TGTGCCAGCAGCCTCTTAGCGGGAGGGCCCGGAGAGACCCAGTACTTC.

DNA of the CDR3: TGTGCCAGCAGTGAAGGCAGACAGTCCGGTTGGCGGTACTTC. Amino acid sequence: CASSEGRQSGWRYF. The J gene is TRBJ2-7, the V gene TRBV2; D is possibly TRBD1 (5 bases). Trimming shortened V by 1 base and J by 12 bases, and 19 bases separated the two germline ends. CDR1 is SNHLY, CDR2 FYNNEI, per germline. CDR3 length: 14 residues.

The chain has TRBV7-2 and TRBJ2-7; D remains unclear. Trimming stripped 2 bases from V and 5 bases from J, with 10 bases between. In germline, CDR1 is SGHTA, CDR2 FQGNSA. The CDR3 is 13 residues long. CDR3 sequence: CASSLQVVDEQYF. The CDR3 DNA reads TGTGCCAGCAGCTTACAGGTGGTTGACGAGCAGTACTTC. The variable domain in full, with the rest retrieved from reference TRBV7-2 and TRBJ2-7, is GAGVSQSPSNKVTEKGKDVELRCDPISGHTALYWYRQSLGQGLEFLIYFQGNSAPDKSGLPSDRFSAERTGGSVSTLTIQRTQQEDSAVYLCASSLQVVDEQYFGPGTRLTVT.

This clone has a handful of counts. The rearrangement joins TRBV5-6 to TRBJ2-1; weak D call: TRBD1 (5 bases). From germline, CDR1 is SGHDT and CDR2 YYEEEE. Trimming left V 4 bases short and J 9 bases short, with 11 bases between. CDR3 length: 12 amino acids. The CDR3 bases are TGTGCCAGCAGCGAAGGGGTCGGTGAGCAGTTCTTC. Translation: CASSEGVGEQFF.

This clone occurred once. V and J are TRBV27 and TRBJ1-4; tentatively, D is TRBD1 (6 bases). V was clipped by 5 bases and J by 1 base, with 11 bases between them. The length of the CDR3 is 15 residues. Germline V gene lookup returns CDR1 MNHEY and CDR2 SMNVEV (reference sequence). Written as DNA, the CDR3 is TGTGCCAGCAGTCTCACACAGGGAACTAATGAAAAACTGTTTTTT. This gives the protein CASSLTQGTNEKLFF.

As regards this clone: Other DNA sequences of this sample code for an identical CDR3. The chain has TRBV11-2 and TRBJ1-1, with 8 bases fitting TRBD1. Unmatched junction bases numbered 4, after V lost 5 bases and J lost 2 bases. This CDR3 comprises 14 residues. Per the germline V gene, CDR1 is SGHAT and CDR2 is FQNNGV. The CDR3 loop reads CASSPTGGNTEAFF. CDR3 bases: TGTGCCAGCAGCCCCACAGGGGGAAACACTGAAGCTTTCTTT.

This chain links TRBV11-2 with TRBJ2-3, with a weak D call TRBD2 (6 bases). Germline loops: CDR1 SGHAT, CDR2 FQNNGV. The CDR3 is 14 residues long. V was clipped by 5 bases and J by 7 bases, with 16 bases between them. The CDR3 region has the DNA TGTGCCAGCAGCCCGACCAACGGGGGAAATACGCAGTATTTT. Residues: CASSPTNGGNTQYF.

This chain links TRBV7-2 with TRBJ2-1, with 12 positions matching TRBD2. The trim removed 2 bases at V and 7 bases at J, leaving 15 bases unmatched. The germline V gene has CDR1 SGHTA and CDR2 FQGNSA. This CDR3 has 19 amino acids. The CDR3 region is CASSLTLLSTSGSFNEQFF. DNA for the CDR3: TGTGCCAGCAGCTTAACTCTATTGTCGACTAGCGGGAGTTTTAATGAGCAGTTCTTC.

J is TRBJ1-2 and V is TRBV5-1, with 9 nucleotides matching TRBD1. Germline lookup yields CDR1 SGHRS and CDR2 YFSETQ. CDR3 length: 15 residues. V shed 4 bases and J 4 bases; nucleotides not matched to a gene: 8. CDR3 region: CASSPPGQGSYGYTF. In DNA, the CDR3 is TGCGCCAGCAGCCCGCCGGGACAGGGTAGCTATGGCTACACCTTC.